The clone carrying this T cell receptor (beta chain) was observed once. The antigen is undetermined. The sample is drawn from a study of T cells in localized non-small cell lung cancer. Study results and caveats: Longer overall survival was seen with higher T cell density measured in blood.

The CDR3 spans 14 residues. Germline V gene sequence: CDR1 SEHNR, CDR2 FQNEAQ (reference sequence). With 5 bases removed from V and 4 bases from J, the gap between germline ends came to 14 bases. Some clones are missing from TCRdb's copy, which holds only in-frame ones; the method was immunoSEQ multiplex PCR. The sample records almost 40,000 clones, roughly 88% being singletons. The sequence derives from a male donor at least 60 years old with stage II lung adenocarcinoma. This sequence joins TRBV7-9 and TRBJ1-1; tentative D call: TRBD1 (5 bases). The sequencing used peripheral blood mononuclear cells, collected before any cancer treatment. The CDR3 nucleotides are TGTGCCAGCAGCCGGGGACGGGAGGGCACTGAAGCTTTCTTT. Its protein is CASSRGREGTEAFF.